One sample yielded the 3 T cell receptor beta chains listed below, sequenced in a study of neurological immune-mediated disorders. Via MiXCR, TCRdb re-called the 5' RACE reads, giving one row per CDR3 protein. Among 50,000 or so distinct CDR3 sequences listed, roughly an eighth were seen once. Sequencing was performed on PBMCs. These receptors originate from a man aged 60-69 years in good health.

The chain has TRBV14 and TRBJ2-7; D gene ambiguous. V shed 2 bases and J shed 6 bases, with 5 bases lying between them. The CDR3 has 11 residues. In germline, CDR1 is SGHDN, CDR2 FVKESK. This CDR3 is CASSQSGEQYF. The CDR3 nucleotides read TGTGCCAGCAGCCAATCAGGCGAGCAGTACTTC.

This clonotype has at least ten counts. The CDR3 DNA sequence: TGTGCCAGCAGCTTAGTTGAAACAACTAATGAAAAACTGTTTTTT. Protein: CASSLVETTNEKLFF. This sequence joins TRBV7-2 and TRBJ1-4; D unresolved. Trimming shortened V by 1 base and J by 0 bases, and 6 bases separated the two germline ends. This CDR3 has 15 amino acids. Germline V gene lookup returns CDR1 SGHTA and CDR2 FQGNSA. Based on the CDR3 plus reference TRBV7-2 and TRBJ1-4, the full variable domain is GAGVSQSPSNKVTEKGKDVELRCDPISGHTALYWYRQSLGQGLEFLIYFQGNSAPDKSGLPSDRFSAERTGGSVSTLTIQRTQQEDSAVYLCASSLVETTNEKLFFGSGTQLSVL.

The V call is TRBV5-1, the J call TRBJ2-2; no clear D. The germline gives CDR1 SGHRS, CDR2 YFSETQ. V lost 0 bases, J lost 1 base, and 4 bases lay in between. The CDR3 length is 14 residues. The CDR3 is CASSLVWNTGELFF. Written as DNA, the CDR3 is TGCGCCAGCAGCTTGGTCTGGAACACCGGGGAGCTGTTTTTT.